This T cell receptor beta chain was profiled in a study of blood T cells in healthy people across ages. This clonotype occurred a few times. Between the trimmed V and J ends, which lost 7 bases and 5 bases, there was a span of 10 bases. The CDR3 is made up of 12 amino acids. CDR1 and CDR2 (germline): MNHEY, SVGEGT. Primed by a sample-barcoded 5' primer and a J-beta primer mix, a second PCR proceeded for roughly 6 to 12 cycles. TCRdb passed the 5' RACE reads through MiXCR, listing each CDR3 protein once. The sample lists 850,000 to 1,100,000 distinct CDR3 sequences, roughly two fifths occurring once. The sample was blood. The gene calls are TRBV6-2 or TRBV6-3 and TRBJ2-3; the D gene is possibly TRBD1 (5 bases). The receptor comes from a man aged 18-30 years in good health. For the CDR3, the DNA is TGTGCCAGCACCGAGCAGGGAGATACGCAGTATTTT. Its translation is CASTEQGDTQYF.